The sequence of this T cell receptor (beta chain) was determined in a study of blood T cell repertoires in COVID-19. Study-level information: Collection of acute and convalescent COVID-19 samples took place in the United States, Italy and Spain. The analysed material was cDNA or gDNA that came from T cells, B-cell-depleted T cells, or PBMCs.

Source study methods: Cell counts per sample came from amplifying reference gene primers. Profiling relied on immunoSEQ multiplex PCR, and the TCRdb table lists in-frame clones only, not all of them. V and J calls and clone size follow that table, whereas D and trimming were derived from the DNA. The sample carries under 150,000 clones, 75% to 90% recorded once. The CDR3 runs 16 residues. Germline CDR1 reads MGHRA; CDR2 reads YSYEKL. The ends lost 1 base at V and 2 bases at J; junction bases unmatched: 5. The receptor comes from a woman in her 40s with acute or convalescent COVID-19. V gene TRBV4-1 combines with J gene TRBJ2-3; 8 bases fit TRBD2. The sample was peripheral blood. CDR3 bases: TGCGCCAGCAGCCAAGCCCCAGCGGGGGTCACAGATACGCAGTATTTT. Protein sequence: CASSQAPAGVTDTQYF.